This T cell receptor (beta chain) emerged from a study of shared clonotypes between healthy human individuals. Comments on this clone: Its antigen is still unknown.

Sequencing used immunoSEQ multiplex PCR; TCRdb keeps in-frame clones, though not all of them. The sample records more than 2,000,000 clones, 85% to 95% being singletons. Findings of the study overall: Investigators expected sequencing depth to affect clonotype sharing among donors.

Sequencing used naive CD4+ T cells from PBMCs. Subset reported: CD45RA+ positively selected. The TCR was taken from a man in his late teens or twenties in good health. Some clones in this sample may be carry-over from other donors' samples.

The CDR3 is CAPRREGANEQFF. CDR3 coding DNA: TGTGCCCCTCGGCGGGAGGGGGCGAATGAGCAGTTCTTC. The rearrangement uses TRBV5-4 and TRBJ2-1, with 9 bases matching TRBD2. Germline CDR1 is SGHNT and CDR2 is YYREEE (reference sequence). V lost 10 bases to trimming and J lost 7 bases; unmatched junction nucleotides: 9. The CDR3 length is 13 residues.